This entry lists 11 T cell receptor beta chains sequenced from one sample in a study of STAT5B mutations in CD4+ large granular lymphocyte leukemia. Assay: immunoSEQ multiplex PCR; the TCRdb copy retains only in-frame clones and omits some. This table has 30,000 to 35,000 clones, 65% to 70% appearing once. Sequenced material: CD4+ T cells from blood buffy coats. Receptors originate from a human donor in good health.

The chain links TRBV7-2 to TRBJ1-4; no reliable D call. V was trimmed by 5 bases and J by 5 bases, leaving 15 bases between them. This CDR3 contains 15 residues. CDR1 is SGHTA, CDR2 FQGNSA, per germline. CDR3 nucleotide sequence: TGTGCCAGCAGCCCCGGAGCCCTAGCAAATGAAAAACTGTTTTTT. It encodes CASSPGALANEKLFF.

The chain recombines TRBV11-3 with TRBJ2-7, with 9 bases matching TRBD1. The CDR3 has 14 amino acids. Germline V lookup: CDR1 SGHNT, CDR2 YENEEA. V lost 5 bases and J lost 0; bases outside the gene matches: 2. This chain's CDR3 is CASSRDRASYEQYF. The CDR3 nucleotides read TGTGCCAGCAGCCGGGACAGGGCCTCCTACGAGCAGTACTTC.

The chain links TRBV11-2 to TRBJ2-4, with 7 bases lining up with TRBD1. The CDR3 spans 16 residues. After removal of 3 bases from V and 0 bases from J, the junction contained 5 bases not matched to a gene. Germline V gene data show CDR1 as SGHAT and CDR2 as FQNNGV. CDR3 DNA: TGTGCCAGCAGCTTGGGACAGACCATAGCCAAAAACATTCAGTACTTC. It specifies CASSLGQTIAKNIQYF.

J is TRBJ2-3 and V is TRBV27, with D possibly matching TRBD1 (6 bases). The CDR3 is made up of 15 amino acids. Germline V lookup: CDR1 MNHEY, CDR2 SMNVEV (reference sequence). V lost 6 bases and J 5 bases, leaving 18 bases between the germline ends. The CDR3 DNA sequence: TGTGCCAGCAGGGGGGACAAAATGGGGATAGATACGCAGTATTTT. It encodes CASRGDKMGIDTQYF.

A remark on this clone: One end of the junction is discordant with germline, which a read error may explain. J is TRBJ2-1 and V is TRBV6-5; D might be TRBD1 (6 bases). From germline, CDR1 is MNHEY and CDR2 SVGAGI. The CDR3 runs 14 residues. The CDR3 DNA reads as TGTGCCAGCAGCTACTCGGGACAAAGCGATGAGCAGTTCTTC. It codes for CASSYSGQSDEQFF.

This clone was recorded a few times. The chain has TRBV2 and TRBJ2-1; either TRBD1 or TRBD2 may fit D (5 bases each). The CDR3 extends over 15 amino acids. Trimming stripped 1 base from V and 7 bases from J, with 14 bases between. Germline V gene lookup returns CDR1 SNHLY and CDR2 FYNNEI. CDR3 bases: TGTGCCAGCAGTGAAGGGGGCCTAGCAGTGAATGAGCAGTTCTTC. Amino acids: CASSEGGLAVNEQFF.

This chain joins TRBV2 and TRBJ1-4; D is undetermined. The CDR3 totals 15 residues. Trimming took 3 bases from V and 7 from J, leaving 15 bases between them. The germline V gene encodes CDR1 SNHLY and CDR2 FYNNEI. The CDR3 coding sequence is TGTGCCAGCAGTGAGGGAAGTGGTCGCGGTGAAAAACTGTTTTTT. Protein sequence: CASSEGSGRGEKLFF. The whole variable domain, filled in from reference TRBV2 and TRBJ1-4, reads EPEVTQTPSHQVTQMGQEVILRCVPISNHLYFYWYRQILGQKVEFLVSFYNNEISEKSEIFDDQFSVERPDGSNFTLKIRSTKLEDSAMYFCASSEGSGRGEKLFFGSGTQLSVL.

V is TRBV11-3 and J is TRBJ1-4; D remains ambiguous. Per germline, CDR1 SGHNT and CDR2 YENEEA. Between the trimmed V and J ends, which lost 1 base and 12 bases, there was a span of 12 bases. The CDR3 covers 13 residues. The CDR3 protein is CASSLGSSVQLFF. CDR3 DNA: TGTGCCAGCAGCTTAGGGAGTTCTGTGCAACTGTTTTTT.

The chain uses TRBV28 and TRBJ2-5, with D tentatively TRBD2 (5 bases). The germline V gene encodes CDR1 MDHEN and CDR2 SYDVKM. The CDR3 sequence is 15 residues long. Between the trimmed V and J ends, which lost 5 bases and 5 bases, there was a span of 18 bases. The CDR3 reads CASSTGSGILETQYF. The CDR3, as DNA: TGTGCCAGCAGTACTGGGTCGGGGATTCTTGAGACCCAGTACTTC.

The chain uses TRBV10-3 and TRBJ1-6; 7 nucleotides line up with TRBD1. Germline V gene data show CDR1 as ENHRY and CDR2 as SYGVKD. V was clipped by 6 bases and J by 5 bases; unmatched bases: 4. The CDR3 spans 14 residues. CDR3 loop: CAIRTGTDNSPLHF. The CDR3 DNA reads as TGTGCCATCAGGACCGGGACAGATAATTCACCCCTCCACTTT.

This rearrangement joins TRBV11-2 to TRBJ1-2; 9 nucleotides align to TRBD1. V was clipped by 1 base and J by 7 bases; unmatched bases: 7. Germline lookup yields CDR1 SGHAT and CDR2 FQNNGV. The CDR3 is made up of 15 amino acids. The CDR3: CASSLAGTGRSGYTF. The CDR3 DNA reads TGTGCCAGCAGCTTAGCAGGGACAGGGAGGAGTGGCTACACCTTC.